This section outlines one T cell receptor beta chain sequence together with its context. These data belong to a study of T cell responses to AZD1222 COVID-19 vaccine. V lost 5 bases, J lost 0 bases, and 15 bases lay in between. CDR1 and CDR2 from the germline V gene are MNHEY and SMNVEV (reference sequence). There are 16 residues in the CDR3. Measured with immunoSEQ multiplex PCR; TCRdb has only the in-frame clones, and not every one. The top ten hold roughly 9.2% of the sample, which has roughly 180,000 clones, 94% seen once. The material sequenced was peripheral blood, taken on day 0 of AZD1222 vaccination. This chain joins TRBV27 and TRBJ2-3; the D gene is possibly TRBD1 (5 bases). This TCR was recovered from an adult in good health. The CDR3 sequence is CASSPQGPFSTDTQYF. CDR3 nucleotide sequence: TGTGCCAGCAGTCCCCAGGGCCCTTTTAGCACAGATACGCAGTATTTT.